This T cell receptor beta chain stems from a study of OX40 agonist ivuxolimab in advanced cancers. Study information: Six ivuxolimab dose levels, 0.01 to 10 mg/kg, were given intravenously every 2 weeks. Allowance was made for prior anti-PD-1, anti-PD-L1 or anti-CTLA-4 therapy, and roughly 40% had some.

The data were produced by immunoSEQ multiplex PCR, yet TCRdb's version contains in-frame clones alone and is incomplete. The sample records approximately 94,000 clones, roughly nine tenths being singletons. Germline CDR1 reads MNHEY; CDR2 reads SMNVEV (reference sequence). The CDR3 contains 15 residues. With 3 bases clipped from V and 3 bases from J, the junction kept 8 bases outside the gene matches. The material was CD4+ or CD8+ T cells sorted from blood, obtained in a trial of the OX40 agonist ivuxolimab. This receptor was obtained from an adult with an advanced solid tumor such as melanoma, head and neck, liver or kidney cancer. The chain links TRBV27 to TRBJ2-7; 7 bases are a match to TRBD1. The CDR3 nucleotides read TGTGCCAGCAGTTTTCGGGACAGTCCCATCTACGAGCAGTACTTC. It specifies CASSFRDSPIYEQYF.